This entry describes one TCR beta chain. Its matching antigen is unknown. The data derive from a study of T cell responses to AZD1222 COVID-19 vaccine. Study observations and caveats: Spike-specific TCR breadth rose after two AZD1222 doses, and depth rose as well. Possibly, clonal diversity was underestimated; donors were largely white British and included more females. Reports indicate that nearly half of spike-specific TCRs are directed at unmutated variant regions. Sampled repertoires all dated from after the peak T cell response.

TCRdb keeps only in-frame clones here, not all; method: immunoSEQ multiplex PCR. This sample has under 200,000 clones, with more than 90% found just once. The clonotype originates from an adult who received the MenACWY meningococcal vaccine as a control. The sample consisted of peripheral blood, taken 28 days after the second dose of the MenACWY control vaccine.

Written as DNA, the CDR3 is TGTGCCAGCAGCCGGACAGGGGTAAATCAGCCCCAGCATTTT. Its translation is CASSRTGVNQPQHF. The chain couples TRBV7-2 to TRBJ1-5, with 9 bases identical to TRBD1. Germline V gives CDR1 SGHTA, CDR2 FQGNSA. The CDR3 contains 14 residues. With 5 bases clipped from V and 4 bases from J, the junction kept 3 bases outside the gene matches.